The present entry profiles one T cell receptor beta chain with its context. Its antigen is not identified. This CDR3 has 14 amino acids. The germline CDR1 and CDR2 sequences are SEHNR and FQNEAQ (reference sequence). The V segment lost 5 bases and the J segment 3 bases; nucleotides outside the gene matches: 4. This record belongs to a study of cytomegalovirus exposure and HLA in healthy donors. Findings and limits, study-wide: Donors belonging to an Asian-associated ancestry cluster reportedly showed fewer N-insertions in productive TCRs than the roughly 670-donor mean, according to what a later analysis found. The study listed some 160 cytomegalovirus-associated TCR beta chains.

PCR primers comprised 60 Vbeta and 13 Jbeta primers. Generated by immunoSEQ multiplex PCR, the TCRdb table keeps only in-frame clones and is missing some. The sample carries about 67,000 clones, about four fifths recorded once. The source is a woman in her 30s in good health and CMV-seronegative. V usage is TRBV7-9 and J usage is TRBJ2-7; 10 positions match TRBD2. Sequenced sample: PBMCs. The CDR3 nucleotides read TGTGCCAGCAGCAAAAGGACTAGCGGCTACGAGCAGTACTTC. Its translation: CASSKRTSGYEQYF.